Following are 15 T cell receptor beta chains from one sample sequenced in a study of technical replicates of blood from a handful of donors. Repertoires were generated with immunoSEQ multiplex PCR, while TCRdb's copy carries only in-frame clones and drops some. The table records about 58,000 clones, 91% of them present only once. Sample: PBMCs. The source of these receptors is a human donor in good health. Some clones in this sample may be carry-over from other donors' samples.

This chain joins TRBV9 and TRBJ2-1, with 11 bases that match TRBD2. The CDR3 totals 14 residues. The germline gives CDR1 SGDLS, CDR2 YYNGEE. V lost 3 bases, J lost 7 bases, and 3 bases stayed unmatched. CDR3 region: CASSDGLAGNEQFF. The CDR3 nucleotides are TGTGCCAGCAGCGATGGACTAGCGGGTAATGAGCAGTTCTTC.

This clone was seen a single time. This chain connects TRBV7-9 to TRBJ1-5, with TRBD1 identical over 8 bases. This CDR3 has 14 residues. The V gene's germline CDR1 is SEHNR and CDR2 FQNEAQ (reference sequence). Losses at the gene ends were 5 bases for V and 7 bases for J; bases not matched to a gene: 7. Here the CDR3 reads CASSPGGAGQPQHF. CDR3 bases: TGTGCCAGCAGCCCAGGGGGCGCGGGACAGCCCCAGCATTTT.

The CDR3 spells CTSSPWGEVQETQYF. Here the CDR3 DNA reads TGCACCAGCAGCCCTTGGGGGGAAGTCCAAGAGACCCAGTACTTC. This rearrangement joins TRBV1 to TRBJ2-5; TRBD2 is the table's D call and was not checked against the DNA. TRBV1 is assigned pseudogene status. The CDR3 covers 15 residues.

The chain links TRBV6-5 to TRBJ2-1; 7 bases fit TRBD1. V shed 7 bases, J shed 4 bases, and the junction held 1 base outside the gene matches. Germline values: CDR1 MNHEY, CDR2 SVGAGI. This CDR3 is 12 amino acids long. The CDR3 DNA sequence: TGTGCCAGCACGACAGGGTACAATGAGCAGTTCTTC. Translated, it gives CASTTGYNEQFF.

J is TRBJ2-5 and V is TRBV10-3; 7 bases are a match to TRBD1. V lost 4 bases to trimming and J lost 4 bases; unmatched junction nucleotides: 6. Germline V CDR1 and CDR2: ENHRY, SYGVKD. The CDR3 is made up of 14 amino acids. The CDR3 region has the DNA TGTGCCATCAGTGGAACAGGGGCTGGAGAGACCCAGTACTTC. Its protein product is CAISGTGAGETQYF.

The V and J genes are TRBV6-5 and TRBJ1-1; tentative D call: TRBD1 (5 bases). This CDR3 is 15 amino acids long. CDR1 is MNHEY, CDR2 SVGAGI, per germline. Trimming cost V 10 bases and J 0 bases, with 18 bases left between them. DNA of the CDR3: TGTGCCACCTTAGTTATCAGGGTTTTGAACACTGAAGCTTTCTTT. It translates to CATLVIRVLNTEAFF.

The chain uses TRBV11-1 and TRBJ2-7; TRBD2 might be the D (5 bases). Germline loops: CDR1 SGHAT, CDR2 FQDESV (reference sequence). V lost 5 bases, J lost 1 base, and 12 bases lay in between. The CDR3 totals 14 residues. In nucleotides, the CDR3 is TGTGCCAGCAGCCCCCGGGAAGTTTCCTACGAGCAGTACTTC. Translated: CASSPREVSYEQYF.

CDR3 protein: CASSLTQTDTQYF. The CDR3 nucleotides are TGTGCCAGCAGCTTAACTCAGACAGATACGCAGTATTTT. The V gene is TRBV7-3, the J gene TRBJ2-3; no firm D call. CDR1 and CDR2 from the germline V gene are SGHTA and FQGTGA. The V and J ends lost 0 bases and 3 bases respectively, with 4 bases between them. The CDR3 contains 13 residues.

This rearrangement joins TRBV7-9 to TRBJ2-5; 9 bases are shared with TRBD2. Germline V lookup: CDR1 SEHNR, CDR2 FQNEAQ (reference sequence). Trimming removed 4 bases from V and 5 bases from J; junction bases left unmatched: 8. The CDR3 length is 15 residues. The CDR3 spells CASSSRLAGWETQYF. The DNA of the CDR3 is TGTGCCAGCAGCTCAAGGCTAGCGGGGTGGGAGACCCAGTACTTC.

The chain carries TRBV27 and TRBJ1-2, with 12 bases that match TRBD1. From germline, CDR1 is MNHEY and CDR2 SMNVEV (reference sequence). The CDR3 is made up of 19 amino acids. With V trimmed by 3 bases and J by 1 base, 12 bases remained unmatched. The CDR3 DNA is TGTGCCAGCAGTTTTTTGAGGGGACAGGGGGCGGGAGGTAACTATGGCTACACCTTC. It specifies CASSFLRGQGAGGNYGYTF.

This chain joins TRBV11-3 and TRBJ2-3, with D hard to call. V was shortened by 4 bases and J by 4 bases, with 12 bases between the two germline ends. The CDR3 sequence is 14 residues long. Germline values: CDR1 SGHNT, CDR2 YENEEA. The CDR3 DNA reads TGTGCCAGCAGCTCGCCGAGAGGTGCAGATACGCAGTATTTT. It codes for CASSSPRGADTQYF.

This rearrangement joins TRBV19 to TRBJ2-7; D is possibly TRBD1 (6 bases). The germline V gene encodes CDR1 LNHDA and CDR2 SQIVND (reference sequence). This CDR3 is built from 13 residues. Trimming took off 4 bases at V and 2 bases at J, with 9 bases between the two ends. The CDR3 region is CASSRTVTYEQYF. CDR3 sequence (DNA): TGTGCCAGTAGTAGGACAGTAACCTACGAGCAGTACTTC.

CDR3 DNA: TGTGCCAGTAGTTCGGCTCCAGGGTCAGATACGCAGTATTTT. Translation gives CASSSAPGSDTQYF. This chain connects TRBV19 to TRBJ2-3; tentatively, D is TRBD1 (5 bases). V lost 5 bases to trimming and J lost 4 bases, with 13 bases between them. Germline-derived CDR1 and CDR2 are LNHDA and SQIVND (reference sequence). The CDR3 sequence is 14 residues long.

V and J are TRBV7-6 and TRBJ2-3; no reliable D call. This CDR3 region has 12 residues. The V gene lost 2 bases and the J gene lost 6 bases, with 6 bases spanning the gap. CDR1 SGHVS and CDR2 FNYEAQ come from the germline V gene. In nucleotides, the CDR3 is TGTGCCAGCAGCTTATTATTGGATACGCAGTATTTT. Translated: CASSLLLDTQYF.

The CDR3: CASSIPTGGRSYNSPLHF. DNA for the CDR3: TGTGCCAGCAGCATCCCGACAGGGGGAAGATCCTATAATTCACCCCTCCACTTT. The chain uses TRBV11-2 and TRBJ1-6; the match to TRBD1 covers 9 bases. The CDR3 is 18 amino acids. The germline V gene has CDR1 SGHAT and CDR2 FQNNGV. Trimming cost V 5 bases and J 1 base; bases outside gene matches: 9. Full variable domain (rest looked up from reference TRBV11-2 and TRBJ1-6): EAGVAQSPRYKIIEKRQSVAFWCNPISGHATLYWYQQILGQGPKLLIQFQNNGVVDDSQLPKDRFSAERLKGVDSTLKIQPAKLEDSAVYLCASSIPTGGRSYNSPLHFGNGTRLTVT.